This T cell receptor (beta chain) came from a study of blood T cells in healthy people across ages (dated by TCRdb to between 2015 and 2016). For the wider study: Template switching captured roughly one uniquely barcoded TCR beta cDNA molecule per two T cells in model experiments. To avoid experimental bias, donors of different ages were randomly spread across the sequencing lanes. For two donors (one aged 18 to 29 and one aged 80 or older), the study analyzed two additional independent replicas of 1 million unique cDNA reads from the same blood draw. The study measured age-related changes in TCR beta repertoire diversity using deep sequencing normalized with unique cDNA molecular identifiers. Donors were grouped into four age groups: young (average roughly 15 years), middle-aged (39), aged (roughly 67) and long-lived (82). The paper's findings and limits, for the study overall: As age increased, observed TCR beta diversity per million T cells dropped in a roughly linear way, and a significant reduction was already evident by age 40. Compared with the aged group, the long-lived group had more naive CD4+ T cells, fewer expanded clones and increased TCR diversity, suggesting age selection. Since profiling was done on bulk unsorted PBMCs, naive and antigen-experienced compartments could not be conclusively compared. The percentage of naive T cells measured by flow cytometry correlated strongly with observed TCR beta diversity. Because the CMV infection status of the donors was unknown, age-related changes in expanded clonotypes may potentially have been confounded. Estimates of total diversity from one million sequenced T cells were regarded as lower bounds and underestimates.

The library came from 5' RACE. Sequencing relied on an Illumina HiSeq 2500. A second PCR of roughly 6 to 12 cycles was run with a J-beta primer mix and a sample-barcoded 5' primer. A template-switch 5' adaptor carrying 12 random nucleotides introduced a unique molecular identifier onto each TCR beta cDNA molecule. At least 2.5 million CDR3-containing paired-end reads were obtained from each sample. The Mint cDNA synthesis kit, primed by a TRBC-specific oligonucleotide, was used to synthesize first-strand cDNA from all RNA. All cDNA was treated with uracil-DNA glycosylase and then went through a first 18-cycle PCR with the universal primers M1SS and BC2_uni_R. In the paper's pipeline: Normalization of each sample was performed by random selection of 1 million high-quality reads, each carrying a distinct molecular identifier. Reads with shared molecular identifiers were discarded instead of being binned into consensus sequences. MiTCR, set to a Q25 quality threshold and the strictest error-elimination algorithm, was used for CDR3 identification, clonotype clustering and error correction. Lower-bound total TCR beta diversity was estimated with a nonparametric unseen species model using Euler transformation. The public reads were quality trimmed at Q25 with fastp and then assembled into clones with MiXCR by TCRdb, keeping productive beta chains. When rows share a CDR3 protein, they turn into one entry using the most common DNA and genes. These V and J calls derive from TCRdb rather than the authors' analysis. This sample lists under 2 million distinct CDR3 sequences; roughly a third were detected once. 11% of the sample is taken by the ten largest.

The donors were 40 or so Caucasian individuals from Russia, aged roughly 6 to 90 years, who were systemically healthy. Each donor gave 8 to 10 milliliters of peripheral blood, collected into EDTA-treated Vacutainer tubes. PBMCs were isolated by Ficoll-Paque density-gradient centrifugation, with at least 6.5 million obtained per sample. Total RNA, at least 5 micrograms per sample, was extracted from PBMCs with Trizol reagent. For every donor, an aliquot of PBMCs went through flow cytometry to measure the percentages of naive CD45RAhigh/CD27high T cells. As regards this clonotype: Which antigen it targets is not known. Base qualities are not at hand, and no much larger clone is one base apart.

Sequencing was done on a sample of blood. This receptor was taken from a woman aged 30 to 39 in good health.

The sequenced DNA: TGCAGTGCTAGAGATATGGCGGCCGAGCAGTACTTC. The resulting protein is CSARDMAAEQYF. The V and J segments used are TRBV20-1 and TRBJ2-7; the D gene remains uncertain. CDR1 and CDR2, per the germline V gene (reference sequence), are DFQATT and SNEGSKA. V is cut by 0 bases and J by 6 bases, and the space between the germline ends is 9 bases. The CDR3 contains 12 residues, cysteine and phenylalanine counted. Just CDR3 DNA is preserved here, 36 bases in frame from base 1.